Detailed here is one T cell receptor beta chain. Its antigen is not known. The data were taken from a study of spatial heterogeneity in lung cancer. About the research overall: Consistent detection of more beta-chain than alpha-chain sequences was observed. Findings and caveats of the study: Tumoral mutation counts were tracked by counts of expanded intratumoral alpha and beta TCRs.

The time point was: sample taken at primary tumor resection. Whole RNA came from tumor, nontumor lung or frozen PBMC and was sequenced without being sorted. Trimming cost V 6 bases and J 4 bases; bases outside gene matches: 10. Looked up from germline, CDR1 is DFQATT and CDR2 is SNEGSKA (reference sequence). The CDR3 consists of 14 residues. MiXCR was run by TCRdb on the 5' RACE reads, yielding one entry per CDR3 protein. The sample lists about 24,000 distinct CDR3 sequences; roughly 9% were seen once. Material: lung tumor tissue, obtained at surgery. The source is a male donor with early-stage non-small cell lung cancer. The chain employs TRBV20-1 and TRBJ2-7; 9 bases line up with TRBD1. Here the CDR3 reads CSAIVQGAGYEQYF. For the CDR3, the DNA is TGCAGTGCAATTGTACAGGGGGCCGGGTACGAGCAGTACTTC.